The present T cell receptor beta chain was sequenced within a study of T cell responses to AZD1222 COVID-19 vaccine. Turning to the study itself: Both about-4-week and about-12-week second-dose recipients were combined. The study, taken as a whole, reports: It was only a handful of AZD1222 recipients who were seropositive at baseline. Donors were chiefly white British, with a greater number of females, and clonal diversity was perhaps underestimated. CD4 TCRs linked to vaccination spanned spike, dominating at 160-218 and 743-854.

The CDR3 covers 16 residues. J lost 0 bases, V lost 9 bases, and 8 bases had no gene match. Germline V gives CDR1 MNHNY, CDR2 SVGAGI (reference sequence). Turning to this clone: Its antigen is unknown.

Sequenced by immunoSEQ multiplex PCR; TCRdb stores in-frame clones only, minus some. The data show about 160,000 clones, more than 80% seen once. The starting material was peripheral blood, obtained on day 0 of AZD1222 vaccination. The source of this sequence is an adult in good health. The gene calls are TRBV6-6 and TRBJ1-5; 10 positions agree with TRBD1. CDR3 amino acids: CASLSRQGASNQPQHF. For the CDR3, the DNA is TGTGCCAGTCTATCTCGACAGGGGGCTAGCAATCAGCCCCAGCATTTT.